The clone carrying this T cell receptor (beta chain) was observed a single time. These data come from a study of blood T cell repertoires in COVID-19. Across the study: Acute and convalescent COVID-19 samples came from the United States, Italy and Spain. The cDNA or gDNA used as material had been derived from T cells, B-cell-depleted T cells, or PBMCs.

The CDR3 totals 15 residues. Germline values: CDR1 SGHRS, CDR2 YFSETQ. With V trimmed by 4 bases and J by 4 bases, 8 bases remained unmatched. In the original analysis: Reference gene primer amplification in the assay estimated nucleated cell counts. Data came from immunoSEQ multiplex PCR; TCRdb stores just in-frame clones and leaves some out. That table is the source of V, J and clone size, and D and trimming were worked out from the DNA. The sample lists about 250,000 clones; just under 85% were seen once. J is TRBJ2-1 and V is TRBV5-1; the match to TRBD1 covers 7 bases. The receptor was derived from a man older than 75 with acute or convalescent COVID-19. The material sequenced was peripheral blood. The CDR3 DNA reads TGCGCCAGCAGCCCGATACGACAGGGATACAATGAGCAGTTCTTC. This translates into CASSPIRQGYNEQFF.